This T cell receptor beta chain was captured by sequencing in a study of cytomegalovirus exposure and HLA in healthy donors (dated by TCRdb to the late 2010s). Context from the whole study: According to an earlier analysis of several hundred of the donors, about 170 million T cells yielded roughly 100 million unique TCR beta sequences and 276 Gb of sequence data. The aim of the study was to test whether cataloging public T cell receptors could identify signatures of past pathogen exposure. To predict cytomegalovirus infection status, the study brought together high-throughput TCR immunosequencing, statistical association of individual TCRs with disease status, and machine learning. Roughly 300 gigabases of sequencing data and around 80 million unique TCR sequences made up an early release that covered approximately 700 HLA-typed donors. Rather than using new phenotypic data, the later analysis identified candidate immune exposures from TCR beta sequences and from how often those sequences occurred across donors. Besides the first cohort of roughly 660 subjects, a separate validation cohort made up of over 100 different subjects was used. To decide whether each TCR beta V gene segment behaved as functional or pseudogenic, an earlier analysis of fewer than 750 of the donors relied on high-throughput TCR beta sequencing. Class I and class II HLA loci were covered by the typing at four-digit resolution. A later genetic analysis took genome-wide SNP genotypes for about 65% of the 666 donors and used that subset as a discovery cohort. Of the 350 to 400 genotyped donors, over 70% fell in the genetic ancestry cluster associated with self-reported Caucasian donors. Donor age, sex, ethnicity and CMV serostatus were collected together with the repertoire data. Across approximately 420 genotyped donors of the cohort, an average of approximately 200,000 unique TCR beta nucleotide sequences per donor were sequenced, and 15% to 20% of those sequences were non-productive. Typing coverage differed by locus: A, B, C, DRB1 and DQB1 were typed in roughly 620-630 donors, DQA1 in 500 to 550, DPA1 in 600 to 610, and DPB1 in roughly 470. Four to six DR-DQ haplotypes were handled as single units for association and clustering, since linkage in the cohort was strong. A later analysis re-analyzed previously published TCR beta repertoires from 666 donors and added high-resolution HLA genotyping to study TCR occurrence patterns. All discovery cohort repertoires had been generated on a single sequencing platform. The T cell repertoires of roughly 660 subjects were profiled by immunosequencing and related to cytomegalovirus serostatus. Overall study outcomes, separate from this receptor: The presence/absence analyses assumed that sequencing depth was roughly uniform across donors, and that assumption may not be true. The only immune exposure information available for the cohort was CMV serostatus. The classifier was reported to diagnose cytomegalovirus status with high specificity and sensitivity in both the original cohort and the validation cohort. An earlier analysis of approximately 590 of the donors showed that most TCR beta V segments appeared in productive rearrangements either about 87% or about 30% of the time, which broadly matched IMGT annotations. The earlier analysis of about 600 of the donors excluded roughly 17 rarely observed V segments, including chromosome 9 orphons, because counts were too low. Compared with the roughly 720-donor mean, donors in an Asian-associated ancestry cluster had fewer N-insertions in productive TCRs, according to a later genetic analysis. Because some donors lacked HLA typing at each locus, the association tests relied only on the typed subset. Correlated functional status among segregating V segments might be attributable to linkage disequilibrium, but an unknown experimental factor could not be ruled out. When HLA alleles, especially DR and DQ, strongly co-occurred, attributing TCR associations to individual alleles was difficult. Only TCR beta chains were sequenced in this cohort, and the absence of alpha or paired-chain data limited detectable features. Three of the identified cytomegalovirus-associated TCR beta chains were confirmed in vitro to be specific for cytomegalovirus antigens. At a false discovery rate of 0.05, a later analysis linked roughly 17,000 TCR beta sequences to specific HLA alleles. Most TCR sequences were observed very rarely across donors, whereas some public TCRs were present in many individuals. A further reported finding was that TCR beta sequences accurately predicted the HLA-A and HLA-B alleles for most subjects in the first cohort. In the study, 150 to 200 TCR beta chains were listed as associated with cytomegalovirus. It was suggested by the authors that the approach could potentially be generalized to other disease states and immunological phenotypes. A later genetic analysis associated a missense DCLRE1C variant with V-gene and J-gene trimming of TCR beta chains, and an independent cohort replicated the association. According to a later analysis, most CMV-associated TCR beta chains appeared to be HLA-restricted, and the HLA associations seemed to be driven largely by CMV exposure. In a later analysis, several top co-occurrence clusters were reported to appear linked to parvovirus B19, influenza, CMV and Epstein-Barr virus. Some IMGT-functional V segments, including TRBV6-2 and TRBV6-3, could not be distinguished by the 87-base-pair reads and were therefore excluded. In a later analysis, HLA-associated TCR beta chains showed more clonal expansion and lower generation probabilities than non-associated chains that were equally common. According to a later analysis, TCR association rates differed among HLA loci, with DRB1 alleles showing the most associated TCRs and HLA-C alleles showing the fewest. A group of highly shared sequence variants was considered likely to be a technical artifact of the sequencing pipeline.

The cohort consisted of approximately 690 healthy bone marrow donors. Cohort members were all nominally healthy when sampled, although unrecorded immune exposures were likely present. The donor was CMV seronegative and belonged to the group of 352 seronegative cohort members. A peripheral blood sample was collected from each donor, and TCR beta sequencing was performed on peripheral blood mononuclear cells. The Qiagen DNeasy Blood Extraction Kit was used to extract genomic DNA from the blood cell samples. The CDR3 spans 16 residues, from the cysteine through the phenylalanine. Of the read, only the CDR3 DNA is kept; its 48 bases are in frame from base 1. Looking up the germline V gene yields CDR1 SGHAT and CDR2 FQNNGV. V is trimmed back by 1 base and J by 5 bases, and the junction contains 4 bases that no gene match accounts for. Preparation of the library involved the immunoSEQ multiplex PCR assay. The multiplex PCR relied on a mix of 60 forward primers for TCR Vbeta segments and 13 reverse primers for TCR Jbeta segments. A multiplex PCR assay on genomic DNA amplified the CDR3 region of rearranged TCR beta genes. Amplified TCR beta libraries were sequenced as 87-base-pair reads on the Illumina HiSeq System. The study's own analysis went as follows. A later analysis counted approximately 74 million unique TCR beta chains across the roughly 700 repertoires, and some 12 million of these chains were shared by at least two donors. To remove PCR and sequencing errors, raw reads were error-corrected and collapsed into unique sequences using a nearest-neighbor algorithm that merged closely related sequences. Alignment of CDR3 sequences to IMGT reference sequences was used to assign V, D and J gene segments. For a sequence to be retained, a match of at least six nucleotides to both a V gene segment and a J gene segment was required. Rearrangements were classified as productive when the CDR3 lacked stop codons and remained in frame with V and J, and all other rearrangements were classified as non-productive. Following IMGT convention, CDR3 was defined as the stretch from the second conserved V-encoded cysteine up to the conserved J-encoded phenylalanine. The earlier analysis of about 570 of the donors excluded any sequence lacking an unambiguous match to a single V gene segment. In an earlier analysis of 587 of the donors, a V segment was called functional when productive rearrangements were above 56.7%, and segregating when the standard deviation between donors exceeded 5%. To diagnose cytomegalovirus status from the catalog of TCR beta chain sequences, a statistical classification framework was built. In a later analysis, V and J genes were assigned by comparing TCR nucleotide sequences against IMGT/GENE-DB human TR gene sequences. The TCRdist pipeline was used in a later analysis to assign CDR3 sequences and most-parsimonious VDJ recombination scenarios. In a later analysis, each TCR beta chain was defined by its CDR3 amino acid sequence together with its V-gene family, and reads lacking a unique V-gene family were excluded. As a way to deal with suspected cross-contamination and a sequencing artifact, a later analysis dropped approximately 590 nucleotide sequences that were highly shared and had low generation probability. A later analysis calculated a clonal expansion index for each public chain from normalized within-repertoire ranks of inferred template counts. Generation probabilities in a later analysis came from a VDJ recombination model fitted to out-of-frame rearrangements, and those results were checked against IGoR. Hypergeometric tests were used in a later analysis to score TCR-TCR, TCR-HLA and TCR-CMV co-occurrence, with a repertoire-size bias correction applied to the TCR pairs. A later analysis estimated false discovery rates by permuting HLA or CMV assignments 20 times. In a later analysis, co-occurring TCRs were grouped using DBSCAN, and TCRdist sequence similarity was added for clustering within HLA-allele-positive subsets. Co-occurrence clustering excluded repertoires with fewer than 30,000 or more than 120,000 public chains, plus five with anomalous nucleotide sharing. The table was pulled from immuneACCESS by TCRdb, which kept in-frame rearrangements only. Such tables lose some clones; where checked, under half of the loss comes from unresolved V genes, and the rest has no known cause. D and trimming were read from the DNA, whereas the V and J calls and clone size are those reported in that table. This sample is represented by 130,000 or so clones; 77% of them were singletons. Of the sample, 1.6% falls within the top ten clones.

On this clone itself: The antigen it recognizes is unknown. No qualities accompany the bases; no much larger clone lies one base away.

Recombination joined TRBV11-2 with TRBJ2-2; 10 bases in the middle match TRBD2. This receptor was identified in a female donor in good health and CMV-seronegative. Sequencing input: PBMCs. The CDR3 in this case is CASSLVTSGNTGELFF. The bases are TGTGCCAGCAGCTTAGTTACTAGCGGGAATACCGGGGAGCTGTTTTTT. This CDR3, with the reference TRBV11-2 and TRBJ2-2 proteins standing in past its ends, gives the full variable domain EAGVAQSPRYKIIEKRQSVAFWCNPISGHATLYWYQQILGQGPKLLIQFQNNGVVDDSQLPKDRFSAERLKGVDSTLKIQPAKLEDSAVYLCASSLVTSGNTGELFFGEGSRLTVL.